Listed here are 10 T cell receptor beta chains from one sample, sequenced in a study of OX40 agonist ivuxolimab in advanced cancers. Here immunoSEQ multiplex PCR was the method, and the copy in TCRdb shows in-frame clones only, minus some. The data show approximately 45,000 clones, with about 88% seen just once and approximately 52% held by the top ten. This sample comprised CD4+ or CD8+ T cells sorted from blood, obtained in a trial of the OX40 agonist ivuxolimab. The origin of the receptors is an adult with an advanced solid tumor such as melanoma, head and neck, liver or kidney cancer.

At least ten counts were recorded for this clone. Within the sample, other DNA sequences also encode this same CDR3. CDR3 protein: CASSRNTGELFF. As DNA, the CDR3 is TGTGCCAGCAGTCGAAACACCGGGGAGCTGTTTTTT. The genes are TRBV28 and TRBJ2-2; D unresolved. V was pared by 5 bases and J by 2 bases, with 3 bases between. Germline CDR1 is MDHEN and CDR2 is SYDVKM. This CDR3 has 12 amino acids.

The V and J genes are TRBV5-1 and TRBJ1-4; perhaps TRBD1 as D (5 bases). This CDR3 is 14 amino acids long. The germline V gene encodes CDR1 SGHRS and CDR2 YFSETQ. Trimming removed 4 bases from V and 7 bases from J, with 14 bases in between. In DNA, the CDR3 is TGCGCCAGCAGCACGGGGACCCAGGGTGAAAAACTGTTTTTT. Its protein is CASSTGTQGEKLFF.

A single count supports this clone. Germline is not matched at one junction end, which may reflect a read error. The same CDR3 is also encoded by other DNA sequences in this sample. The chain uses TRBV6-5 and TRBJ1-1; D is perhaps TRBD1 (6 bases). The CDR3 totals 13 residues. The germline V gene encodes CDR1 MNHEY and CDR2 SVGAGI. CDR3 DNA sequence: TGTGCCAGCAATCGACAGGAGAACACTGAAGCCTTCTTT. It codes for CASNRQENTEAFF.

This clone was found once. The genes are TRBV4-1 and TRBJ2-7, with 13 nucleotides matching TRBD2. The germline V gene encodes CDR1 MGHRA and CDR2 YSYEKL. With 3 bases clipped from V and 3 bases from J, the junction kept 14 bases outside the gene matches. The CDR3 totals 19 residues. This chain's CDR3 is CASSQGSGLAGKFVYEQYF. The CDR3 DNA sequence: TGCGCCAGCAGCCAGGGCTCGGGACTAGCGGGAAAATTTGTCTACGAGCAGTACTTC.

This chain uses TRBV4-1 with TRBJ1-3; D perhaps matches TRBD1 (6 bases). Germline values: CDR1 MGHRA, CDR2 YSYEKL. V shed 4 bases and J shed 0 bases, with 16 bases lying between them. The CDR3 is 17 amino acids. Here the CDR3 DNA reads TGCGCCAGCAGCCGCGGTTCGGGACAACTCTCTGGAAACACCATATATTTT. It is translated as CASSRGSGQLSGNTIYF.

This chain joins TRBV4-1 and TRBJ2-5, with D perhaps matching TRBD2 (6 bases). Trimming pared 1 base from V and 7 bases from J, leaving 7 bases between. The germline CDR1 and CDR2 sequences are MGHRA and YSYEKL. This CDR3 spans 12 amino acids. The CDR3 loop is CASSQVGGTQYF. The CDR3 DNA follows: TGCGCCAGCAGCCAAGTGGGGGGGACCCAGTACTTC.

The chain combines TRBV5-1 with TRBJ2-5; D might be TRBD1 (5 bases). The CDR3 contains 16 residues. V gave up 2 bases and J gave up 2 bases, with 16 bases separating them. CDR1 and CDR2 from the germline V gene are SGHRS and YFSETQ. The CDR3 DNA reads as TGCGCCAGCAGCTTTGGGTCGATATCAGGGCAAGAGACCCAGTACTTC. Protein product: CASSFGSISGQETQYF.

The chain uses TRBV4-1 and TRBJ1-1, with TRBD1 matching over 7 bases. The germline CDR1 and CDR2 sequences are MGHRA and YSYEKL. J was trimmed by 1 base and V by 4 bases; bases with no gene match: 12. The CDR3 consists of 17 residues. The CDR3: CASSPSLYGTANTEAFF. CDR3 nucleotides: TGCGCCAGCAGCCCCAGTCTCTACGGGACAGCGAACACTGAAGCTTTCTTT.

The chain links TRBV10-3 to TRBJ2-3; TRBD2 is a possible D gene (5 bases). This CDR3 contains 14 residues. Trimming pared 3 bases from V and 4 bases from J, leaving 11 bases between. Germline V gene lookup returns CDR1 ENHRY and CDR2 SYGVKD. The CDR3 reads CAISDLRESDTQYF. CDR3 nucleotide sequence: TGTGCCATCAGTGACCTAAGGGAGTCAGATACGCAGTATTTT.

The chain is built from TRBV5-4 and TRBJ1-1; D possibly corresponds to TRBD1 (5 bases). This CDR3 spans 14 amino acids. Trimming cost V 3 bases and J 7 bases, with 16 bases left between them. CDR1 and CDR2 from the germline V gene are SGHNT and YYREEE (reference sequence). CDR3: CASSYLPGPGEAFF. CDR3 coding DNA: TGTGCCAGCAGCTACTTACCGGGACCTGGTGAAGCTTTCTTT.